These 22 T cell receptor beta chains originate from one sample sequenced in a study of CD8 T cell repertoires and HIV-1 epitope variants. Sequencing used immunoSEQ multiplex PCR; TCRdb keeps in-frame clones, though not all of them. Here the sample spans about 5,500 clones, 66% being singletons. No antigens are known for them. The sample comprised cultured CD8+ T cells derived from PBMCs. These receptors all stem from a male donor with HIV.

The chain has TRBV28 and TRBJ2-6; D could derive from TRBD1 or TRBD2 (5 bases each). V lost 6 bases, J lost 0 bases, and 6 bases lay in between. CDR1 is MDHEN, CDR2 SYDVKM, per germline. This CDR3 has 14 residues. The CDR3, as DNA: TGTGCCAGCAGGGGACCCTCTGGGGCCAACGTCCTGACTTTC. Its protein product is CASRGPSGANVLTF.

The rearrangement links TRBV5-6 to TRBJ2-2, with 7 positions matching TRBD1. This CDR3 has 18 residues. Germline assignment: CDR1 SGHDT and CDR2 YYEEEE. V lost 1 base to trimming and J lost 0 bases; unmatched junction nucleotides: 9. The CDR3 coding sequence is TGTGCCAGCAGCTTGTTAGGAGCCGGGACAGCGAACACCGGGGAGCTGTTTTTT. It encodes CASSLLGAGTANTGELFF.

The chain carries TRBV19 and TRBJ2-7; possibly TRBD1 for D (6 bases). The CDR3 extends over 14 amino acids. Germline loops: CDR1 LNHDA, CDR2 SQIVND (reference sequence). Trimming removed 3 bases at V and 0 bases at J, with 9 bases between. This CDR3 is CASSMDRFSYEQYF. As DNA, the CDR3 is TGTGCCAGTAGTATGGACAGATTCTCCTACGAGCAGTACTTC.

This clone was observed a few times. The chain combines TRBV19 with TRBJ2-7; D not resolved. The CDR3 is made up of 13 amino acids. The V and J ends lost 5 bases and 4 bases respectively, with 12 bases between them. Germline CDR1 and CDR2: LNHDA and SQIVND (reference sequence). DNA of the CDR3: TGTGCCAGTAGTCCCCAGGTCTGGTACGAGCAGTACTTC. Translation: CASSPQVWYEQYF. Complete variable domain (other parts from reference TRBV19 and TRBJ2-7): DGGITQSPKYLFRKEGQNVTLSCEQNLNHDAMYWYRQDPGQGLRLIYYSQIVNDFQKGDIAEGYSVSREKKESFPLTVTSAQKNPTAFYLCASSPQVWYEQYFGPGTRLTVT.

The sample holds a few counts of this clone. The chain couples TRBV7-8 to TRBJ2-7; D is ambiguous. The V gene's germline CDR1 is SGHVS and CDR2 FQNEAQ. The V gene lost 0 bases and the J gene lost 3 bases, with 9 bases spanning the gap. This CDR3 has 14 amino acids. The DNA of the CDR3 is TGTGCCAGCAGCTTAGCGCCTGGGCTCTACGAGCAGTACTTC. Its translation is CASSLAPGLYEQYF.

For the CDR3, the DNA is TGTGCCAGCAGCCCCGGCCTCGGTGGAGTAGGTGAAGCTTTCTTT. Translation gives CASSPGLGGVGEAFF. The chain links TRBV7-8 to TRBJ1-1; D remains unclear. The CDR3 loop spans 15 amino acids. Germline V gives CDR1 SGHVS, CDR2 FQNEAQ. V shed 5 bases and J shed 7 bases, with 20 bases lying between them.

The J gene is TRBJ2-3, the V gene TRBV7-9; 7 nucleotides agree with TRBD2. The germline V gene has CDR1 SEHNR and CDR2 FQNEAQ (reference sequence). The trim removed 5 bases at V and 1 base at J, leaving 9 bases unmatched. CDR3 length: 16 amino acids. Written as DNA, the CDR3 is TGTGCCAGCAGCCCCGTCCTAGCGGTTGGCACAGATACGCAGTATTTT. Translation: CASSPVLAVGTDTQYF.

The chain uses TRBV6-1 and TRBJ1-3, with 8 nucleotides matching TRBD1. The CDR3 is 16 amino acids. The J segment lost 0 bases and the V segment lost 4 bases, leaving 5 bases of the junction unmatched. Germline CDR1 is MNHNS and CDR2 is SASEGT. CDR3 residues: CASSATGAFSGNTIYF. Here the CDR3 DNA reads TGTGCCAGCAGTGCGACAGGGGCCTTCTCTGGAAACACCATATATTTT.

The chain has TRBV13 and TRBJ2-1, with D uncertain. The V gene lost 3 bases and the J gene lost 3 bases, with 9 bases spanning the gap. Looked up from germline, CDR1 is PRHDT and CDR2 is FYEKMQ (reference sequence). The CDR3 has 14 residues. CDR3 DNA: TGTGCCAGCAGCTTTAGAGAGTTCTACAATGAGCAGTTCTTC. Translating it yields CASSFREFYNEQFF.

CDR3 DNA: TGTGCCAGCAGATCTAACCCCGAAGAAGAGCTGTTTTTT. Translation gives CASRSNPEEELFF. The chain carries TRBV28 and TRBJ2-2; D remains unclear. The V and J ends lost 6 bases and 11 bases respectively, with 16 bases between them. There are 13 residues in the CDR3. Per germline, CDR1 MDHEN and CDR2 SYDVKM.

This chain links TRBV7-9 with TRBJ2-2; D gene ambiguous. CDR1 and CDR2 from the germline V gene are SEHNR and FQNEAQ (reference sequence). With 5 bases removed from V and 7 bases from J, the gap between germline ends came to 11 bases. This CDR3 is built from 13 residues. CDR3 amino acids: CASSTLGIGELFF. CDR3 DNA: TGTGCCAGCAGCACTCTAGGGATCGGGGAGCTGTTTTTT.

The chain joins TRBV15 to TRBJ2-2, with 10 bases fitting TRBD2. Trimming at V came to 5 bases and at J to 1 base, leaving 4 bases not matched to a gene. CDR3 length: 16 amino acids. Looked up from germline, CDR1 is LNHNV and CDR2 is YYDKDF (reference sequence). The CDR3 nucleotides are TGTGCCACCAGCTATGGACTAGCGGAGAACACCGGGGAGCTGTTTTTT. This codes for CATSYGLAENTGELFF.

This clone was seen more than once but under ten times. V and J are TRBV7-9 and TRBJ2-7; no clear D. The V and J ends lost 3 bases and 0 bases respectively, with 9 bases between them. Germline CDR1 SEHNR, CDR2 FQNEAQ (reference sequence). This CDR3 has 14 residues. CDR3 bases: TGTGCCAGCAGCTTGACGCTGAGCTCCTACGAGCAGTACTTC. Protein product: CASSLTLSSYEQYF.

This sequence joins TRBV7-2 and TRBJ1-2; D gene unclear. The germline CDR1 and CDR2 sequences are SGHTA and FQGNSA. The V end was cut by 1 base, the J end by 8 bases, with 20 bases between. CDR3 size: 16 residues. The CDR3 DNA sequence: TGTGCCAGCAGCTTAGTGGCGGGGTCAAATAATATAGGCTACACCTTC. Its protein is CASSLVAGSNNIGYTF.

The chain uses TRBV11-1 and TRBJ1-1; 9 nucleotides match TRBD1. Trimming at V came to 5 bases and at J to 5 bases, leaving 3 bases not matched to a gene. The length of the CDR3 is 13 residues. Per germline, CDR1 SGHAT and CDR2 FQDESV (reference sequence). The CDR3 nucleotides read TGTGCCAGCAGCCTGGGACAGGGAACTGAAGCTTTCTTT. Encoded protein: CASSLGQGTEAFF.

The V call is TRBV27, the J call TRBJ2-5; 7 bases are shared with TRBD2. CDR3 length: 17 amino acids. The junction had 13 bases not matched to a gene; V was cut back by 4 bases and J by 2 bases. CDR1 and CDR2 (germline): MNHEY, SMNVEV (reference sequence). The CDR3 loop is CASSSLGEGEGQETQYF. The CDR3 DNA reads as TGTGCCAGCAGTTCTCTGGGGGAGGGAGAGGGGCAAGAGACCCAGTACTTC.

The rearrangement links TRBV2 to TRBJ2-3, with a tentative D call TRBD2 (5 bases). CDR3 length: 14 amino acids. V gave up 8 bases and J gave up 0 bases, with 12 bases separating them. CDR1 is SNHLY and CDR2 is FYNNEI in the germline V gene. The CDR3 loop is CASLPDFSTDTQYF. The CDR3 DNA reads TGTGCCAGCCTGCCGGACTTTAGCACAGATACGCAGTATTTT.

This clone was seen a single time. The V and J genes are TRBV9 and TRBJ2-2; weak D call: TRBD1 (6 bases). Germline assignment: CDR1 SGDLS and CDR2 YYNGEE. The CDR3 extends over 15 amino acids. Trimming removed 0 bases from V and 1 base from J, with 7 bases in between. CDR3 residues: CASSVVQGNTGELFF. Here the CDR3 DNA reads TGTGCCAGCAGCGTAGTACAGGGGAACACCGGGGAGCTGTTTTTT.

This clone is classed as medium-sized. The chain joins TRBV4-3 to TRBJ2-7, with D tentatively TRBD1 (5 bases). Trimming removed 0 bases from V and 4 bases from J, with 16 bases in between. The CDR3 is 16 amino acids. Germline V CDR1 and CDR2: LGHNA, YSLEER. The CDR3 DNA sequence: TGCGCCAGCAGCCAAGAGGCGGACACGCTAATTTACGAGCAGTACTTC. Its protein product is CASSQEADTLIYEQYF.

The rearrangement joins TRBV4-3 to TRBJ1-1; D is unresolved. Germline V gives CDR1 LGHNA, CDR2 YSLEER. The CDR3 is 15 amino acids. V shed 1 base and J shed 1 base, with 10 bases lying between them. The CDR3 loop is CASSQGVISNTEAFF. Written as DNA, the CDR3 is TGCGCCAGCAGCCAAGGGGTTATCTCGAACACTGAAGCTTTCTTT.

This rearrangement joins TRBV28 to TRBJ1-4; no definite D call. The V gene's germline CDR1 is MDHEN and CDR2 SYDVKM. CDR3 length equals 13 residues. The germline V and J ends were trimmed by 3 bases and 5 bases, with 7 bases remaining between them. CDR3 residues: CASSLTRNEKLFF. DNA of the CDR3: TGTGCCAGCAGTTTGACACGGAATGAAAAACTGTTTTTT.

V is TRBV4-3 and J is TRBJ2-7; unclear D gene. V dropped 3 bases and J dropped 7 bases, with 19 bases sitting between them. This CDR3 has 15 amino acids. Germline V gives CDR1 LGHNA, CDR2 YSLEER. CDR3 protein: CASSHGTDEPSEQYF. CDR3 nucleotides: TGCGCCAGCAGCCACGGAACAGACGAGCCGAGTGAGCAGTACTTC.